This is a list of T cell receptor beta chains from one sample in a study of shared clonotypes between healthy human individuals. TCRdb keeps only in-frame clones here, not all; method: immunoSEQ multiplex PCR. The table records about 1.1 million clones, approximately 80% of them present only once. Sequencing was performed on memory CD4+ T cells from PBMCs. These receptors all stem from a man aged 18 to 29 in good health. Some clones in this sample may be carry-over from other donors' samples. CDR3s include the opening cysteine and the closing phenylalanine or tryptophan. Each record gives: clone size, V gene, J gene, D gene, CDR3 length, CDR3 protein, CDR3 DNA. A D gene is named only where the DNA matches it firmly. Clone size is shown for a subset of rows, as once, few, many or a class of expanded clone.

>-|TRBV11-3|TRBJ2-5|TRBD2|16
CASLPLGASGSETQYF
TGTGCCAGCCTGCCCCTGGGGGCTAGCGGGAGTGAGACCCAGTACTTC
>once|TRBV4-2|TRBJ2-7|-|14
CASSQETGVVEQYF
TGTGCCAGCAGCCAAGAAACGGGAGTGGTCGAGCAGTACTTC
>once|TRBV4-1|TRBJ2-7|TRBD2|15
CASSPGLAGGDEQYF
TGCGCCAGCAGCCCGGGACTAGCGGGAGGGGACGAGCAGTACTTC
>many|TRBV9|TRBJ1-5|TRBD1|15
CASSAGQGGDQPQHF
TGTGCCAGCAGCGCGGGACAGGGAGGGGATCAGCCCCAGCATTTT
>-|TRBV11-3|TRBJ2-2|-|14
CASSSRANTGELFF
TGTGCCAGCAGCTCAAGGGCGAACACCGGGGAGCTGTTTTTT
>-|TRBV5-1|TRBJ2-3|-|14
CASSLALGTDTQYF
TGCGCCAGCAGCTTGGCCCTTGGGACAGATACGCAGTATTTT
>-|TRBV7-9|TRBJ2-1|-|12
CASSSTSIKGFF
TGTGCCAGCAGCTCGACGAGTATCAAGGGGTTCTTC
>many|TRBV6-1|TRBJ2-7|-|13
CASSAREFYEQYF
TGTGCCAGCAGTGCACGGGAATTCTACGAGCAGTACTTC
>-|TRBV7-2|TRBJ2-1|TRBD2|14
CASSSTSGRALQFF
TGTGCCAGCAGCTCAACTAGCGGGAGGGCACTGCAGTTCTTC
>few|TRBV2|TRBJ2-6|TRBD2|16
CASSDSGGFGANVLTF
TGTGCCAGCAGTGATTCCGGGGGGTTCGGGGCCAACGTCCTGACTTTC
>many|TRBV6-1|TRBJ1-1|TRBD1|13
CASRDRDRVEAFF
TGTGCCAGCAGGGATCGAGACAGGGTTGAAGCTTTCTTT
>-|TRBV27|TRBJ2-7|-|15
CASRSGPSASYEQYF
TGTGCCAGCAGGTCGGGACCTAGCGCCTCCTACGAGCAGTACTTC
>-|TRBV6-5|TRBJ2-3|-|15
CASSYRNSYTDTQYF
TGTGCCAGCAGTTATCGGAACAGCTACACAGATACGCAGTATTTT
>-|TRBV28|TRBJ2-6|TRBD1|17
CASSPDRGSVGANVLTF
TGTGCCAGCAGTCCGGACAGGGGGTCAGTGGGGGCCAACGTCCTGACTTTC
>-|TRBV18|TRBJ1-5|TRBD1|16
CASSPLGGQLNQPQHF
TGTGCCAGTTCTCCCCTAGGGGGACAGCTCAATCAGCCCCAGCATTTT
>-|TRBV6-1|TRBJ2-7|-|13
CASSNVGAYEQYF
TGTGCCAGCTCGAACGTTGGGGCCTACGAGCAGTACTTC
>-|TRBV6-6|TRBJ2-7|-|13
CASSYKLSYEQYF
TGTGCCAGCAGTTACAAGCTCTCCTACGAGCAGTACTTC
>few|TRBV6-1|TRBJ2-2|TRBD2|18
CASSGGLAGAPRSGELFF
TGTGCCAGCAGTGGGGGACTAGCGGGAGCCCCGCGGTCCGGGGAGCTGTTTTTT
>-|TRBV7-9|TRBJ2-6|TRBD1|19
CASSSPTGPKTAGANVLTF
TGTGCCAGCAGCTCGCCGACAGGGCCTAAAACAGCGGGGGCCAACGTCCTGACTTTC